The rows below give T cell receptor beta chains drawn from one sample of a study of type 1 and type 2 diabetes patients. TCRdb re-called the multiplex PCR reads through MiXCR, storing one row per CDR3 protein. The data contain 250,000 or so distinct CDR3 sequences, 45% to 60% of them singletons. The sequencing sample was made of peripheral blood mononuclear cells (PBMCs). These receptors came from a man aged 18 to 29 with type 2 diabetes. Both conserved end residues are trimmed from each CDR3. The order of the fields is V gene, J gene, CDR3 protein.

V: TRBV15
J: TRBJ1-1
CDR3: ATSRVRDTEAF

V: TRBV28
J: TRBJ2-5
CDR3: ASSFSDREETQY

V: TRBV2
J: TRBJ2-1
CDR3: ASSLDQNNEQF

V: TRBV7-3
J: TRBJ1-1
CDR3: ASRLDSNTEAF

V: TRBV25-1
J: TRBJ2-3
CDR3: ASSAAGAVDTQY

V: TRBV13
J: TRBJ1-4
CDR3: ASSLTQHLDRDEKLF

V: TRBV19
J: TRBJ2-1
CDR3: ASSISGTGNEQF

V: TRBV27
J: TRBJ1-2
CDR3: ASTNLLERQGYT

V: TRBV30
J: TRBJ1-2
CDR3: AWTGDEDYGYT

V: TRBV19
J: TRBJ2-7
CDR3: ASSYSRSNEQY

V: TRBV7-6
J: TRBJ2-1
CDR3: ASSQTPSGTDEQF

V: TRBV5-1
J: TRBJ1-5
CDR3: ASSLRENQPQH

V: TRBV27
J: TRBJ1-6
CDR3: ASSLSIRAGEFPYNSPLH

V: TRBV7-7
J: TRBJ2-5
CDR3: ASSSGQMGETQY

V: TRBV25-1
J: TRBJ2-7
CDR3: ASSLGLMAYEQY

V: TRBV30
J: TRBJ2-7
CDR3: AWSTYSGRYEQY

V: TRBV27
J: TRBJ2-5
CDR3: ASSTLAGVDETQY

V: TRBV9
J: TRBJ2-7
CDR3: ASSGEDASSYEQY

V: TRBV28
J: TRBJ2-5
CDR3: ASVSVSASETQY

V: TRBV4-1
J: TRBJ2-3
CDR3: ASSQKRGRRNSTDTQY

V: TRBV19
J: TRBJ2-7
CDR3: ASSIIHNGYEQY

V: TRBV19
J: TRBJ2-5
CDR3: ASSDPGGGGGQY

V: TRBV2
J: TRBJ2-7
CDR3: ASLGLAGVLY

V: TRBV6-6
J: TRBJ2-7
CDR3: ASQDPPYEQY

V: TRBV5-5
J: TRBJ2-5
CDR3: ASSFSPVVGQETQY

V: TRBV27
J: TRBJ2-3
CDR3: ASSLGQVGADTQY

V: TRBV6-5
J: TRBJ2-1
CDR3: ASSPRLAGGSYNEQF

V: TRBV15
J: TRBJ2-5
CDR3: ATSFAQETQY

V: TRBV7-9
J: TRBJ2-1
CDR3: ASSLEGFEQF

V: TRBV5-1
J: TRBJ2-5
CDR3: ASSLEASGTQETQY

V: TRBV29-1
J: TRBJ2-1
CDR3: SAPGIAGAGNEQF

V: TRBV12-3/TRBV12-4
J: TRBJ2-1
CDR3: ASSYGTRDNEQF

V: TRBV2
J: TRBJ1-2
CDR3: ASSVDSRGGYT

V: TRBV30
J: TRBJ1-2
CDR3: AWSVVWGHYGYT

V: TRBV20-1
J: TRBJ1-2
CDR3: SARPLRQGTGYT

V: TRBV25-1
J: TRBJ2-5
CDR3: ASEISGQETQY

V: TRBV15
J: TRBJ1-2
CDR3: ATSRDRGGEGYT

V: TRBV27
J: TRBJ1-2
CDR3: ARQGAFYGYT

V: TRBV7-2
J: TRBJ1-1
CDR3: AWSRETEAF

V: TRBV15
J: TRBJ1-1
CDR3: ATSRVSQGWGTEAF

V: TRBV7-8
J: TRBJ2-7
CDR3: ASSRTSGGQVYEQY

V: TRBV7-3
J: TRBJ2-3
CDR3: ASSLTSGTSGSTDTQY

V: TRBV7-6
J: TRBJ2-5
CDR3: ASSLAPSTKETQY

V: TRBV7-2
J: TRBJ2-5
CDR3: ASSLAPGQETQY

V: TRBV5-1
J: TRBJ2-1
CDR3: ASSPVRDFSYNEQF

V: TRBV4-1
J: TRBJ2-7
CDR3: ASSPTPGVSSYEQY

V: TRBV27
J: TRBJ2-1
CDR3: ASSPLLLPSTDYNEQF

V: TRBV19
J: TRBJ2-2
CDR3: ASSIFTGELF